Below, one T cell receptor (beta chain) is given with its context. Its antigen specificity is not known. The input lacks base qualities; no much larger clone sits a single base away. This sample is part of a study of blood T cell repertoires in COVID-19 (TCRdb year 2020). In the study overall: Samples covering the acute and convalescent phases of COVID-19 were provided by collaborators in the United States, Italy and Spain. The repertoires were released in a freely available public database intended as a resource for research on the immune response to SARS-CoV-2. The sample metadata nearly always contained a de-identified subject ID, COVID-19 status, age in years and sex. Where available, HLA class I and class II types were taken from metadata supplied by the sample provider and were not determined by assay-based typing. The dataset comprised deeply sampled blood TCRbeta repertoires from subjects exposed to, actively infected with, or recovered from COVID-19. The samples were drawn from two sources: the first 160 participants of the ongoing ImmuneRACE study, and 950 to 1,500 subjects contributed by 6 global collaborators. The material from the prospective study consisted of cDNA or gDNA derived from T cells, B-cell-depleted T cells, or PBMCs. Results the study describes overall, beyond this receptor: The amount of clinical and demographic metadata varied by source and participant and was provided uncurated.

CDR1 WNHNN and CDR2 SYGVQD were looked up in the germline V gene (reference sequence). The cysteine opens and the phenylalanine closes a CDR3 of 13 amino acids. Of all the DNA, just the CDR3 is kept, 39 bases in frame from base 1. V lost 6 bases and J lost 0 bases, and the count of bases not matched to a germline gene is 1. Participants in the prospective study were enrolled through a virtual design, were aged roughly 18 to 90 years, and lived in fewer than 30 United States geographic areas. In the prospective study, participants were assigned to cohorts based on the clinical history participants reported in a screening survey and a study questionnaire. Mobile phlebotomists in the prospective study collected whole blood, serum and a nasopharyngeal or oropharyngeal swab from every participant. Over a roughly 2-month period, participants in the prospective study had the option of providing additional blood draws and questionnaires. Before DNA extraction, blood samples from the prospective study were shipped at room temperature or frozen.

The immunoSEQ Assay, a bias-controlled multiplex PCR, was used to amplify TCRbeta CDR3 regions from genomic DNA. Per the original workflow: The number of nucleated cells in each sample was estimated from the amplification of reference gene primers within the assay. To quantify the absolute abundance of each unique TCRbeta CDR3 rearrangement, sequence reads were collapsed and filtered. Productive Simpson clonality was computed per sample as the square root of Simpson's diversity index over productive rearrangements. Sourced from immuneACCESS, this table was stored by TCRdb with only in-frame sequences that have V and J called. A share of the clones is absent; for the studies checked, an unresolved V gene accounts for under half, and the remainder has no known explanation. V and J calls plus clone size are reproduced from that table; the DNA served to infer D and trimming. For this sample there are roughly 290,000 clones; around 87% appear just once. 1.7% of the sample lies in the top ten.

The chain is assembled from TRBV10-1 and TRBJ1-1; 7 junctional bases match TRBD1. The origin of this receptor is a woman younger than 35 with acute COVID-19. The sample taken for sequencing was PBMCs or T cells enriched from blood (not recorded which). The DNA sequence is as follows: TGCGCCAGCAGCGGGACAGTGAACACTGAAGCTTTCTTT. It translates as CASSGTVNTEAFF.